The clone carrying this TCR beta chain was seen a few times. Its antigen is as yet unknown. The data derive from a study of blood T cells in healthy people across ages. Study observations and caveats: A conclusive naive versus antigen-experienced comparison was prevented by the unsorted PBMCs. As age increased, TCR beta diversity per million T cells fell in a roughly linear fashion.

J gave up 8 bases and V 3 bases, and 11 bases lay outside the gene matches. CDR1 is SGHRS, CDR2 YFSETQ, per germline. This CDR3 has 18 amino acids. A sample-barcoded 5' primer and a J-beta primer mix were used in a second PCR of about 7 to 11 cycles. All cDNA molecules were each tagged by a template-switch adaptor with 12 random nucleotides. TCRdb recomputed calls from the 5' RACE reads with MiXCR, one row per CDR3 protein. The sample consists of about 640,000 distinct CDR3 sequences, roughly 53% of them appearing once. Sequencing was performed on blood. The sequence was collected from a man aged 55-75 years in good health. The chain joins TRBV5-1 to TRBJ2-1; 16 bases fit TRBD2. Here the CDR3 reads CASSSPGLAGGLLDEQFF. CDR3 nucleotide sequence: TGCGCCAGCAGCTCACCGGGACTAGCGGGGGGGCTTCTCGATGAGCAGTTCTTC.